This T cell receptor beta chain came from a study of control samples from healthy donors and cancer patients. Method: immunoSEQ multiplex PCR; TCRdb's copy keeps in-frame clones and lacks some. Among more than 60,000 clones listed, roughly 90% were seen once. Germline values: CDR1 KGHSH, CDR2 LQKENI. The length of the CDR3 is 14 residues. The V gene end was trimmed by 5 bases and the J gene end by 3 bases; junction bases not matched to a gene: 5. The V call is TRBV18, the J call TRBJ2-7, with 9 positions matching TRBD1. The receptor was derived from a woman between 50 and 59 years old with colorectal cancer. The sequenced sample was PBMCs. CDR3 in DNA: TGTGCCAGCTCAAAAGGGGACAGGGACTACGAGCAGTACGTC. Encoded protein: CASSKGDRDYEQYV.